The T cell receptor beta chain under discussion was sequenced for a study of vaccination and CD4 T cells after COVID-19. In the study overall: Participants, all vaccine recipients, received two doses of either BNT162b2 or mRNA-1273. Each of the control cultures got a CEFX pool, an HIV-1 Nef pool, or no peptide. General study results and limits: A nonsignificant rise from about 20 to 38 was seen in the median number of SARS-CoV-2-reactive clonotypes.

The treatment: 10-day PBMC culture with coronavirus spike peptide pools or control peptides (ViraFEST assay). ViraFEST sequenced TCRs after peptide-pool expansion of antigen-specific T cells. Germline V gene data show CDR1 as MGHDK and CDR2 as SYGVNS. The V gene lost 3 bases and the J gene lost 6 bases, with 12 bases spanning the gap. The CDR3 covers 14 residues. Sequence data for DNA of cultured CD4+ T cells were generated by the Oncomine TCR Beta short-read assay. TCRdb reprocessed the PCR reads via MiXCR and lists one record per CDR3 protein. Seen here are under 20,000 distinct CDR3 sequences, roughly 48% observed once, and the top ten hold about a tenth. On this clonotype: What it binds is not known.

The sequence came from a human donor who had recovered from COVID-19. V is TRBV25-1 and J is TRBJ1-5; D perhaps matches TRBD1 (5 bases). The sequenced sample was CD4+ T cells from blood, cultured in vitro, obtained before SARS-CoV-2 vaccination. The CDR3 loop is CASSEYQGGQPQHF. In DNA form, the CDR3 reads TGTGCCAGCAGTGAGTACCAGGGAGGTCAGCCCCAGCATTTT.